The next 28 T cell receptor beta chains were all read from a single sample in a study of blood T cell repertoires in COVID-19. Measured with immunoSEQ multiplex PCR; TCRdb has only the in-frame clones, and not every one. This table holds roughly 410,000 clones, 75% to 90% found once. Material for sequencing was peripheral blood. These receptors all come from a woman between 40 and 50 years old with COVID-19, enrolled during active disease.

The chain recombines TRBV18 with TRBJ1-2; D remains unclear. The CDR3 covers 17 residues. The V gene lost 1 base and the J gene lost 2 bases, with 17 bases spanning the gap. Germline CDR1 reads KGHSH; CDR2 reads LQKENI. This chain's CDR3 is CASSPLGREGGNYGYTF. CDR3 coding DNA: TGTGCCAGCTCACCACTCGGAAGGGAAGGAGGGAACTATGGCTACACCTTC. The variable domain in full, completed from reference TRBV18 and TRBJ1-2, reads NAGVMQNPRHLVRRRGQEARLRCSPMKGHSHVYWYRQLPEEGLKFMVYLQKENIIDESGMPKERFSAEFPKEGPSILRIQQVVRGDSAAYFCASSPLGREGGNYGYTFGSGTRLTVV.

J is TRBJ2-2 and V is TRBV4-3; TRBD2 aligns across 7 bases. CDR3 length equals 16 residues. The V gene end was trimmed by 2 bases and the J gene end by 7 bases; junction bases not matched to a gene: 10. Per germline, CDR1 LGHNA and CDR2 YSLEER. The CDR3 region is CASSQTTRTRGGELFF. The CDR3 region has the DNA TGCGCCAGCAGCCAAACCACCCGGACTAGGGGCGGGGAGCTGTTTTTT.

This chain links TRBV29-1 with TRBJ2-1, with 7 positions matching TRBD2. Germline CDR1 is SQVTM and CDR2 is ANQGSEA. The CDR3 totals 17 residues. The J segment lost 2 bases and the V segment lost 3 bases, leaving 13 bases of the junction unmatched. The CDR3 loop is CSVEASGKGGAYNEQFF. The CDR3 DNA follows: TGCAGCGTTGAGGCTAGCGGAAAAGGTGGGGCCTACAATGAGCAGTTCTTC.

This rearrangement joins TRBV12-5 to TRBJ1-2; D ambiguous. CDR1 and CDR2 (germline): LGHNT, FRNRAP. This CDR3 has 12 amino acids. V lost 7 bases and J 8 bases, leaving 14 bases between the germline ends. The CDR3 region has the DNA TGTGCTAGTGCCTTAGGCAACGGGGGCTACACCTTC. It encodes CASALGNGGYTF.

This chain joins TRBV6-2 or TRBV6-3 and TRBJ2-5, with 7 bases aligning to TRBD1. The CDR3 is 17 amino acids. J was trimmed by 4 bases and V by 5 bases; bases with no gene match: 16. CDR1 MNHEY and CDR2 SVGEGT come from the germline V gene. The chain's CDR3 is CASSPFEGAEFGETQYF. The DNA of the CDR3 is TGTGCCAGCAGTCCCTTTGAGGGGGCAGAGTTCGGAGAGACCCAGTACTTC.

This clone was detected only a few times. The chain links TRBV7-2 to TRBJ2-3; D not certain. V dropped 4 bases and J dropped 2 bases, with 16 bases sitting between them. The germline V gene encodes CDR1 SGHTA and CDR2 FQGNSA. The CDR3 is made up of 16 amino acids. The CDR3 DNA reads as TGTGCCAGCAGCTATTTGTCCCTGAGCCCCACAGATACGCAGTATTTT. Translation: CASSYLSLSPTDTQYF.

This chain connects TRBV7-8 to TRBJ1-1; unclear D gene. The V end lost 1 base, the J end lost 1 base, and 13 bases lay between the germline ends. The CDR3 sequence is 16 residues long. Germline loops: CDR1 SGHVS, CDR2 FQNEAQ. CDR3 sequence reads: CASSLVFRQENTEAFF. As DNA, the CDR3 is TGTGCCAGCAGCTTAGTCTTCCGACAAGAGAACACTGAAGCTTTCTTT.

This rearrangement joins TRBV7-3 to TRBJ2-2; 8 bases are a match to TRBD2. CDR1 is SGHTA, CDR2 FQGTGA, per germline. Unmatched junction bases numbered 5, after V lost 1 base and J lost 4 bases. This CDR3 is built from 16 residues. The CDR3 reads CASSLKAGEGTGELFF. CDR3 nucleotides: TGTGCCAGCAGCTTAAAAGCGGGAGAGGGCACCGGGGAGCTGTTTTTT. Filled out from reference TRBV7-3 and TRBJ2-2, the complete variable domain reads GAGVSQTPSNKVTEKGKYVELRCDPISGHTALYWYRQSLGQGPEFLIYFQGTGAADDSGLPNDRFFAVRPEGSVSTLKIQRTERGDSAVYLCASSLKAGEGTGELFFGEGSRLTVL.

This clone came up once. V is TRBV13 and J is TRBJ2-7, with 7 bases fitting TRBD1. V gave up 6 bases and J gave up 6 bases; unmatched junction bases: 8. The CDR3 has 13 residues. The germline V gene has CDR1 PRHDT and CDR2 FYEKMQ (reference sequence). CDR3 amino acids: CASSRQGSGEQYF. The CDR3 bases are TGTGCCAGCAGTCGACAGGGTTCGGGCGAGCAGTACTTC.

This clone was seen only once. This chain links TRBV28 with TRBJ2-7; 9 bases align to TRBD1. From germline, CDR1 is MDHEN and CDR2 SYDVKM. CDR3 length equals 15 residues. V was pared by 5 bases and J by 5 bases, with 10 bases of the junction left unmatched. In nucleotides, the CDR3 is TGTGCCAGCAGTCCCCGGACAGGGGTCATACACGAGCAGTACTTC. It translates to CASSPRTGVIHEQYF.

The gene calls are TRBV10-3 and TRBJ2-1; 9 bases map to TRBD2. This CDR3 has 13 amino acids. J was trimmed by 4 bases and V by 9 bases; bases with no gene match: 4. Germline V gene lookup returns CDR1 ENHRY and CDR2 SYGVKD. CDR3 sequence (DNA): TGTGCCATAGCGGGAGGAAGGTACAATGAGCAGTTCTTC. This translates into CAIAGGRYNEQFF.

V and J are TRBV28 and TRBJ2-7; 7 nucleotides agree with TRBD1. Germline trimming cut 10 bases from V and 4 bases from J; bases unmatched to any gene: 13. The CDR3 spans 14 residues. Germline values: CDR1 MDHEN, CDR2 SYDVKM. CDR3 nucleotide sequence: TGTGCCACCGACAGGGAGTCCCACTTGTACGAGCAGTACTTC. Translated, it gives CATDRESHLYEQYF.

About this clone itself: The sample has other DNA sequences that encode this CDR3 too. This chain uses TRBV5-1 with TRBJ2-5; 12 nucleotides match TRBD2. This CDR3 is built from 15 residues. CDR1 is SGHRS and CDR2 is YFSETQ in the germline V gene. V shed 4 bases, J shed 5 bases, and the junction held 6 bases outside the gene matches. The DNA for the CDR3 is TGCGCCAGCAGCCCTAGCGGGGGGGCCGGTGAGACCCAGTACTTC. Protein sequence: CASSPSGGAGETQYF. The entire variable domain, with the rest obtained from reference TRBV5-1 and TRBJ2-5, is as follows: KAGVTQTPRYLIKTRGQQVTLSCSPISGHRSVSWYQQTPGQGLQFLFEYFSETQRNKGNFPGRFSGRQFSNSRSEMNVSTLELGDSALYLCASSPSGGAGETQYFGPGTRLLVL.

The chain links TRBV20-1 to TRBJ2-3, with a weak D call TRBD1 (6 bases). The V end lost 3 bases, the J end lost 6 bases, and 16 bases lay between the germline ends. The CDR3 extends over 14 amino acids. Germline-derived CDR1 and CDR2 are DFQATT and SNEGSKA (reference sequence). CDR3 bases: TGCAGTGCTAGTATGGTCCCGAGGGGGGATACGCAGTATTTT. Translation gives CSASMVPRGDTQYF.

The chain is built from TRBV14 and TRBJ1-1; 8 bases line up with TRBD1. CDR1 SGHDN and CDR2 FVKESK come from the germline V gene. The CDR3 totals 17 residues. The V gene end was trimmed by 6 bases and the J gene end by 0 bases; junction bases not matched to a gene: 12. The CDR3 is CASRPLWDRTLNTEAFF. CDR3 sequence (DNA): TGTGCCAGCAGGCCTCTGTGGGACAGGACCTTGAACACTGAAGCTTTCTTT.

The gene calls are TRBV2 and TRBJ1-4; D ambiguous. Germline V gene sequence: CDR1 SNHLY, CDR2 FYNNEI. The V gene lost 5 bases and the J gene lost 8 bases, with 18 bases spanning the gap. The CDR3 has 15 residues. CDR3 residues: CASSFLRGVNEKLFF. The CDR3 DNA reads as TGTGCCAGCAGTTTCCTTCGGGGAGTTAACGAAAAACTGTTTTTT.

The chain joins TRBV7-2 to TRBJ2-5; 8 positions match TRBD1. The V gene's germline CDR1 is SGHTA and CDR2 FQGNSA. The V segment lost 3 bases and the J segment 4 bases; nucleotides outside the gene matches: 4. The CDR3 extends over 14 amino acids. The CDR3 loop reads CASSFNTGGETQYF. CDR3 nucleotides: TGTGCCAGCAGCTTTAATACAGGGGGAGAGACCCAGTACTTC.

The chain joins TRBV3-1 (or the pseudogene TRBV3-2) to TRBJ2-3; possible D gene TRBD2, 5 bases. CDR3 length equals 17 residues. Germline CDR1 is LGHDT and CDR2 is YNNKEL (reference sequence). V was cut by 4 bases and J by 0 bases, with 17 bases left in between. The CDR3 DNA reads TGTGCCAGCAGCCCCCTCCCGGCTAGCCCGAGCACAGATACGCAGTATTTT. It is translated as CASSPLPASPSTDTQYF.

This clone has a single count. This chain connects TRBV2 to TRBJ2-7, with 7 bases lining up with TRBD1. CDR1 is SNHLY and CDR2 is FYNNEI in the germline V gene. Trimming removed 6 bases from V and 5 bases from J; junction bases left unmatched: 13. The CDR3 consists of 15 residues. The CDR3 bases are TGTGCCAGCAGACTCGACAGGGTAGGTTCCCACGAGCAGTACTTC. Its protein product is CASRLDRVGSHEQYF.

The V and J genes are TRBV28 and TRBJ1-5; D possibly corresponds to TRBD1 (6 bases). The germline gives CDR1 MDHEN, CDR2 SYDVKM. The CDR3 runs to 17 residues. The CDR3: CASLNGGSLYSNQPQHF. CDR3 bases: TGTGCAAGTCTTAATGGGGGCAGCCTATATAGCAATCAGCCCCAGCATTTT.

This rearrangement joins TRBV5-6 to TRBJ1-1; TRBD1 might be the D (6 bases). Trimming took off 3 bases at V and 3 bases at J, with 6 bases between the two ends. Germline CDR1 is SGHDT and CDR2 is YYEEEE. The CDR3 totals 12 residues. The CDR3 loop is CASSWGHTEAFF. The CDR3 nucleotides read TGTGCCAGCAGCTGGGGGCACACTGAAGCTTTCTTT.

V and J are TRBV18 and TRBJ1-5, with no clear D. V was pared by 4 bases and J by 4 bases, with 17 bases between. CDR1 is KGHSH, CDR2 LQKENI, per germline. The CDR3 loop spans 16 amino acids. The CDR3 bases are TGTGCCAGCTCACTGAGCCGAAGTGCGGAAAATCAGCCCCAGCATTTT. Amino acid sequence: CASSLSRSAENQPQHF. The complete variable domain, with remaining parts taken from reference TRBV18 and TRBJ1-5, reads NAGVMQNPRHLVRRRGQEARLRCSPMKGHSHVYWYRQLPEEGLKFMVYLQKENIIDESGMPKERFSAEFPKEGPSILRIQQVVRGDSAAYFCASSLSRSAENQPQHFGDGTRLSIL.

J is TRBJ2-2 and V is TRBV19; TRBD2 agrees at 8 bases. The germline gives CDR1 LNHDA, CDR2 SQIVND (reference sequence). This CDR3 region has 15 residues. The V and J ends lost 6 bases and 2 bases, in that order; junction bases with no gene match: 5. This CDR3 reads CASSGRADNTGELFF. The CDR3 DNA follows: TGTGCCAGTAGCGGGAGGGCCGATAACACCGGGGAGCTGTTTTTT.

J is TRBJ2-2 and V is TRBV11-2, with a tentative D call TRBD2 (7 bases). V lost 2 bases and J 3 bases, leaving 10 bases between the germline ends. Germline CDR1 is SGHAT and CDR2 is FQNNGV. CDR3 length: 15 amino acids. CDR3 sequence: CASSLRGGDTGELFF. The DNA for the CDR3 is TGTGCCAGCAGCTTAAGGGGGGGCGACACCGGGGAGCTGTTTTTT.

This clone was picked up one time. The chain has TRBV5-4 and TRBJ1-3; 9 bases map to TRBD1. Trimming at V came to 4 bases and at J to 0 bases, leaving 8 bases not matched to a gene. Germline V gene lookup returns CDR1 SGHNT and CDR2 YYREEE (reference sequence). This CDR3 has 17 amino acids. CDR3 region: CASSPGQGLLSGNTIYF. For the CDR3, the DNA is TGTGCCAGCAGCCCGGGACAGGGCCTTCTCTCTGGAAACACCATATATTTT.

The chain employs TRBV18 and TRBJ2-5; possible D gene TRBD2, 6 bases. The CDR3 runs 14 residues. In germline, CDR1 is KGHSH, CDR2 LQKENI. With 2 bases removed from V and 2 bases from J, the gap between germline ends came to 9 bases. Written as DNA, the CDR3 is TGTGCCAGCTCACCAACGGCGGGGCAAGAGACCCAGTACTTC. It specifies CASSPTAGQETQYF.

This clone was picked up a small number of times. This sequence joins TRBV6-5 and TRBJ1-6, with a tentative D call TRBD1 (6 bases). The CDR3 totals 14 residues. Germline lookup yields CDR1 MNHEY and CDR2 SVGAGI. V was cut by 0 bases and J by 10 bases, with 10 bases left in between. The DNA of the CDR3 is TGTGCCAGCAGTTACTCGAGGGGGGGGTCACCCCTCCACTTT. It codes for CASSYSRGGSPLHF.

This clone was observed once. The chain has TRBV4-1 and TRBJ2-7, with D tentatively TRBD2 (7 bases). Germline V gene lookup returns CDR1 MGHRA and CDR2 YSYEKL. The CDR3 has 16 amino acids. Trimming took off 0 bases at V and 4 bases at J, with 16 bases between the two ends. CDR3 nucleotide sequence: TGCGCCAGCAGCCAAGACCCGCGGGGGCATTTTTACGAGCAGTACTTC. Encoded protein: CASSQDPRGHFYEQYF.